This T cell receptor (beta chain) came from a study of blood T cell repertoires in COVID-19. Study as a whole: Samples taken during acute and convalescent COVID-19 were collected in the United States, Italy and Spain. Sources were T cells, B-cell-depleted T cells, or PBMCs; the material itself was cDNA or gDNA.

This clone was recorded once. Produced via immunoSEQ multiplex PCR; TCRdb's table is partial and in-frame only. This sample has about 57,000 clones, with about 90% found just once. The clonotype was recovered from a man aged 60 to 69 with acute or convalescent COVID-19. Specimen: peripheral blood.

The CDR3 reads CASSLEFRMRESYGYTF. The CDR3 DNA sequence: TGTGCCAGCAGCTTAGAATTCCGAATGAGGGAGAGCTATGGCTACACCTTC. The chain carries TRBV7-8 and TRBJ1-2, with D hard to call. Germline V gene data show CDR1 as SGHVS and CDR2 as FQNEAQ. CDR3 size: 17 residues. V gave up 1 base and J gave up 4 bases, with 19 bases separating them. Filled out from reference TRBV7-8 and TRBJ1-2, the complete variable domain reads GAGVSQSPRYKVAKRGQDVALRCDPISGHVSLFWYQQALGQGPEFLTYFQNEAQLDKSGLPSDRFFAERPEGSVSTLKIQRTQQEDSAVYLCASSLEFRMRESYGYTFGSGTRLTVV.